This is a list of T cell receptor beta chains from one sample in a study of blood T cells in healthy people across ages. TCRdb called the 5' RACE reads again in MiXCR, with one record for every CDR3 protein. The sample includes about 1.8 million distinct CDR3 sequences, about 50% of them seen just once. The sequencing sample was made of blood. Receptor source: a woman aged 40 to 50 in good health. Each CDR3 is given with its conserved first and last residue. A D gene is named only where the DNA matches it firmly. Clone size is stated in some rows and not others, as once, few, many or a class when expanded.

v_gene: TRBV29-1
d_gene: TRBD1
j_gene: TRBJ1-2
abundance: few
CDR3aa: CSVGQRDRALYGYTF
CDR3nt: TGCAGCGTTGGCCAGAGGGACAGGGCACTCTATGGCTACACCTTC

v_gene: TRBV20-1
d_gene: -
j_gene: TRBJ2-7
abundance: -
CDR3aa: CSASGQVEYEQYF
CDR3nt: TGCAGTGCTAGTGGGCAAGTGGAGTACGAGCAGTACTTC

v_gene: TRBV20-1
d_gene: TRBD1
j_gene: TRBJ2-1
abundance: -
CDR3aa: CSARNTGGSYNEQFF
CDR3nt: TGCAGTGCTAGAAATACAGGGGGCTCCTACAATGAGCAGTTCTTC

v_gene: TRBV28
d_gene: TRBD1
j_gene: TRBJ2-1
abundance: -
CDR3aa: CASRPPFGQGNNEQFF
CDR3nt: TGTGCCAGCAGACCTCCCTTCGGACAGGGGAACAATGAGCAGTTCTTC

v_gene: TRBV6-1
d_gene: TRBD1
j_gene: TRBJ1-2
abundance: few
CDR3aa: CASSEAWTGDRYGYTF
CDR3nt: TGTGCCAGCAGTGAAGCGTGGACAGGGGACCGCTATGGCTACACCTTC

v_gene: TRBV13
d_gene: TRBD2
j_gene: TRBJ2-3
abundance: -
CDR3aa: CASSLYGGASDTQYF
CDR3nt: TGTGCCAGCAGCTTATACGGGGGGGCATCAGATACGCAGTATTTT

v_gene: TRBV18
d_gene: -
j_gene: TRBJ1-2
abundance: -
CDR3aa: CASSPGTHNYGYTF
CDR3nt: TGTGCCAGCTCACCAGGGACCCATAACTATGGCTACACCTTC

v_gene: TRBV28
d_gene: -
j_gene: TRBJ2-1
abundance: few
CDR3aa: CASSTSLPPYNEQFF
CDR3nt: TGTGCCAGCAGCACAAGCTTGCCCCCTTACAATGAGCAGTTCTTC

v_gene: TRBV2
d_gene: -
j_gene: TRBJ2-7
abundance: few
CDR3aa: CASSDLGGVYEQYF
CDR3nt: TGTGCCAGCAGTGACTTAGGGGGAGTGTACGAGCAGTACTTC

v_gene: TRBV28
d_gene: -
j_gene: TRBJ1-2
abundance: -
CDR3aa: CASSIPRGAGYGYTF
CDR3nt: TGTGCCAGCAGTATCCCGAGAGGGGCGGGGTATGGCTACACCTTC

v_gene: TRBV7-9
d_gene: -
j_gene: TRBJ2-3
abundance: -
CDR3aa: CASSYRRVGPDTQYF
CDR3nt: TGTGCCAGCAGCTACAGAAGGGTTGGTCCAGATACGCAGTATTTT

v_gene: TRBV7-2
d_gene: -
j_gene: TRBJ2-1
abundance: -
CDR3aa: CASSGPSAYNEQFF
CDR3nt: TGTGCCAGCAGCGGGCCCTCGGCCTACAATGAGCAGTTCTTC

v_gene: TRBV5-1
d_gene: -
j_gene: TRBJ2-4
abundance: -
CDR3aa: CASSFTLAKNIQYF
CDR3nt: TGCGCCAGCAGCTTTACCCTAGCCAAAAACATTCAGTACTTC

v_gene: TRBV6-2/TRBV6-3
d_gene: TRBD1
j_gene: TRBJ1-2
abundance: -
CDR3aa: CASTDRDYGYTF
CDR3nt: TGTGCCAGCACGGACAGGGACTATGGCTACACCTTC

v_gene: TRBV4-2
d_gene: TRBD1
j_gene: TRBJ2-4
abundance: many
CDR3aa: CASSRNDRDRKNIQYF
CDR3nt: TGTGCCAGCAGCCGCAATGACCGGGACAGAAAAAACATTCAGTACTTC

v_gene: TRBV20-1
d_gene: -
j_gene: TRBJ1-1
abundance: -
CDR3aa: CSAATANTEAFF
CDR3nt: TGCAGTGCGGCGACAGCGAACACTGAAGCTTTCTTT

v_gene: TRBV28
d_gene: -
j_gene: TRBJ1-5
abundance: -
CDR3aa: CASSGTFSQPQHF
CDR3nt: TGTGCCAGCAGTGGGACATTTTCTCAGCCCCAGCATTTT

v_gene: TRBV27
d_gene: TRBD2
j_gene: TRBJ2-5
abundance: few
CDR3aa: CASSWGLAATQYF
CDR3nt: TGTGCCAGCAGTTGGGGACTAGCGGCGACCCAGTACTTC

v_gene: TRBV6-5
d_gene: -
j_gene: TRBJ1-2
abundance: -
CDR3aa: CASGEHNPLYYGYTF
CDR3nt: TGTGCCAGCGGAGAGCACAACCCTCTATACTATGGCTACACCTTC

v_gene: TRBV6-2/TRBV6-3
d_gene: TRBD1
j_gene: TRBJ2-6
abundance: -
CDR3aa: CASSKWTGGSGATVLTF
CDR3nt: TGTGCCAGCAGTAAATGGACAGGAGGATCTGGGGCCACCGTCCTGACTTTC

v_gene: TRBV28
d_gene: TRBD2
j_gene: TRBJ2-1
abundance: once
CDR3aa: CASSHKRGKIEQFF
CDR3nt: TGTGCCAGCAGTCACAAGCGGGGGAAGATTGAGCAGTTCTTC

v_gene: TRBV7-2
d_gene: -
j_gene: TRBJ2-7
abundance: few
CDR3aa: CASSLAFQDYFEQYF
CDR3nt: TGTGCCAGCAGCTTAGCTTTCCAGGACTACTTCGAGCAGTACTTC

v_gene: TRBV27
d_gene: -
j_gene: TRBJ2-7
abundance: once
CDR3aa: CASSPTPQTTYEQYF
CDR3nt: TGTGCCAGCAGCCCCACTCCGCAGACCACCTACGAGCAGTACTTC

v_gene: TRBV7-3
d_gene: TRBD1
j_gene: TRBJ1-1
abundance: few
CDR3aa: CASSPGTASGNTEAFF
CDR3nt: TGTGCCAGCAGCCCCGGGACAGCCTCGGGGAACACTGAAGCTTTCTTT